Described below is a single T cell receptor (beta chain) sequence and its context. Profiling relied on immunoSEQ multiplex PCR, and the TCRdb table lists in-frame clones only, not all of them. The sample has about 69,000 clones, approximately 85% seen once. These data belong to a study of blood T cell repertoires in COVID-19. The sequence was obtained from a man older than 75 with acute or convalescent COVID-19. The sequencing sample was made of peripheral blood.

CDR3 residues: CASSVQGFQETQYF. CDR3 in DNA: TGTGCCAGCAGCGTTCAGGGGTTCCAAGAGACCCAGTACTTC. The chain joins TRBV5-4 to TRBJ2-5; the D gene is possibly TRBD1 (6 bases). V shed 4 bases and J shed 1 base, with 11 bases lying between them. The CDR3 is made up of 14 amino acids. CDR1 SGHNT and CDR2 YYREEE come from the germline V gene (reference sequence).